This T cell receptor (beta chain) was sequenced during a study of T cells in narcolepsy. This clone was detected once. The V gene lost 0 bases and the J gene lost 6 bases, with 12 bases spanning the gap. The CDR3 contains 14 residues. Germline lookup yields CDR1 SGDLS and CDR2 YYNGEE. Produced via immunoSEQ multiplex PCR; TCRdb's table is partial and in-frame only. The sample carries about 41,000 clones, approximately 88% recorded once. This chain joins TRBV9 and TRBJ1-2, with D unclear. The sample taken for sequencing was CD45RA- memory CD4+ T cells from PBMCs. This receptor was obtained from a human donor with narcolepsy. In DNA form, the CDR3 reads TGTGCCAGCAGCGTAGGGACCTCGACGCATGGCTACACCTTC. Translating gives CASSVGTSTHGYTF.